One sample yielded the 4 T cell receptor beta chains listed below, sequenced in a study of quantifying T cell responses using KT2 cells. Study details: RNA was reverse transcribed with TCR alpha and beta constant-region primers.

The cDNA 3' end received a ligated oligonucleotide with a UMI. First-round PCR used about 4 cycles and beta primers RC1.1 and RC1.2 covering TRBC1 and TRBC2. TCRdb called the UMI-ligation and nested PCR reads again in MiXCR, with one record for every CDR3 protein. Here the sample spans fewer than 50,000 distinct CDR3 sequences, over 15% being singletons. What was sequenced was PBMCs spiked with cells of the T cell clone KT2. These receptors all stem from a human donor.

The rearrangement joins TRBV7-3 to TRBJ1-1, with a tentative D call TRBD1 (5 bases). Germline V gene sequence: CDR1 SGHTA, CDR2 FQGTGA. The CDR3 length is 14 residues. The germline V and J ends were trimmed by 4 bases and 8 bases, with 17 bases remaining between them. This chain's CDR3 is CASSSPGTGTEAFF. CDR3 sequence (DNA): TGTGCCAGCAGCTCCCCCGGTACCGGGACGGAAGCTTTCTTT.

This sequence joins TRBV3-1 and TRBJ2-3; TRBD2 aligns across 7 bases. The length of the CDR3 is 16 residues. Germline V gene lookup returns CDR1 LGHDT and CDR2 YNNKEL (reference sequence). With V trimmed by 0 bases and J by 2 bases, 5 bases remained unmatched. The CDR3 spells CASSQDSGITTDTQYF. DNA of the CDR3: TGTGCCAGCAGCCAAGACAGCGGGATAACCACAGATACGCAGTATTTT.

This chain uses TRBV29-1 with TRBJ1-1; D call uncertain. V was cut by 6 bases and J by 2 bases, with 16 bases left in between. Germline V gene data show CDR1 as SQVTM and CDR2 as ANQGSEA. The length of the CDR3 is 14 residues. CDR3 DNA sequence: TGCAGCGTGGCTGTAGGGTCGGCCAACACTGAAGCTTTCTTT. It encodes CSVAVGSANTEAFF.

The chain is built from TRBV6-5 and TRBJ1-2; tentative D call: TRBD1 (6 bases). The V end lost 2 bases, the J end lost 4 bases, and 11 bases lay between the germline ends. Germline values: CDR1 MNHEY, CDR2 SVGAGI. This CDR3 region has 14 residues. The CDR3 sequence is CASSYGGGGYGYTF. The CDR3 DNA follows: TGTGCCAGCAGTTACGGTGGGGGCGGCTATGGCTACACCTTC.